What follows describes a single TCR beta chain. Antigen specificity is unknown. The authors incorporated unique molecular identifiers into the TCR beta cDNA libraries. There were about 0.95 to 11 million T cells, and 450,000 to 550,000 cDNA molecules came from them. Each CDR3 protein is one row after TCRdb ran MiXCR on the PCR reads. The profile shows 250,000 to 300,000 distinct CDR3 sequences, 30% to 45% of them singletons. The entry originates in a study of post-analysis software for immune sequencing data. The overall study: Relapsing-remitting, secondary progressive and progressive-relapsing multiple sclerosis were all included among the disease courses.

Study-wide points: Analysis by F measure revealed that same-batch samples clustered strongly together. Normalized Chao1 diversity was significantly lower in multiple sclerosis patients than in controls. Patients used several TRBV segments, including TRBV5-6, TRBV5-1 and TRBV20-1, more often than controls.

The J segment lost 10 bases and the V segment lost 7 bases, leaving 12 bases of the junction unmatched. The CDR3 spans 14 residues. From germline, CDR1 is SEHNR and CDR2 FQNEAQ (reference sequence). This sequence originates from a girl between 10 and 17 years old with multiple sclerosis. This chain uses TRBV7-9 with TRBJ2-1; TRBD1 matches 8 bases. The specimen sequenced was blood. CDR3 protein: CASNRQGPFNEQFF. In nucleotides, the CDR3 is TGTGCCAGCAACAGACAGGGGCCTTTTAACGAGCAGTTCTTC.